This note documents a single TCR beta chain sequence. Patients from Seattle were sampled longitudinally, starting during active infection. This entry belongs to a study of blood T cell repertoires in COVID-19. In the study overall: Whether acute or convalescent, the COVID-19 samples came from the United States, Italy and Spain. In each case, the material was cDNA or gDNA derived from T cells, B-cell-depleted T cells, or PBMCs.

Germline V gene lookup returns CDR1 SNHLY and CDR2 FYNNEI. The CDR3 is 16 residues long. With 6 bases clipped from V and 5 bases from J, the junction kept 11 bases outside the gene matches. Per the original data handling: Reference gene primer amplification gave nucleated cell count estimates. TCRdb keeps only in-frame clones here, not all; method: immunoSEQ multiplex PCR. V and J calls plus clone size are reproduced from that table; the DNA served to infer D and trimming. The data hold approximately 500,000 clones, with about 88% observed a single time. V is TRBV2 and J is TRBJ2-3; 10 bases match TRBD1. What was sequenced was peripheral blood. The clonotype was recovered from a man aged 18 to 35 with COVID-19, enrolled during active disease. The CDR3 DNA sequence: TGTGCCAGCAGCCTCCGGGACAGGGGAGACGGAGATACGCAGTATTTT. Its protein product is CASSLRDRGDGDTQYF.